This passage covers 22 T cell receptor beta chains from one sample sequenced in a study of a mutant IDH1 vaccine in newly diagnosed glioma. The antigens for these receptors are not known. Using immunoSEQ multiplex PCR, the repertoire was profiled, and TCRdb retains in-frame clones only, with some absent. Among about 94,000 clones listed, roughly 90% were seen once. Specified time point: week 47, end of study. Each dose of the vaccine consisted of 300 ug of mutant IDH1 20-mer peptide, with topical imiquimod. The sample here was PBMCs, taken from a glioma patient whose treatment included an IDH1 peptide vaccine. These receptors came from a woman aged 45-65 years with glioma.

The chain links TRBV5-8 to TRBJ2-5; D gene uncertain. Germline values: CDR1 SGHTS, CDR2 YDEGEE. V lost 2 bases and J 5 bases, leaving 10 bases between the germline ends. The CDR3 is made up of 13 amino acids. In DNA, the CDR3 is TGTGCCAGCAGCTTACGAGTAAAGGAGACCCAGTACTTC. Translated, it gives CASSLRVKETQYF.

The chain links TRBV6-5 to TRBJ2-1; the D is unclear. CDR1 is MNHEY, CDR2 SVGAGI, per germline. The CDR3 is 13 amino acids. Trimming pared 6 bases from V and 4 bases from J, leaving 10 bases between. The CDR3 region has the DNA TGTGCCAGCAGAACCGACATTTACAATGAGCAGTTCTTC. It yields the protein CASRTDIYNEQFF.

The CDR3 sequence is CAWTGGRPYEQYF. The CDR3, as DNA: TGTGCCTGGACAGGGGGCCGACCCTACGAGCAGTACTTC. This chain uses TRBV30 with TRBJ2-7; 8 positions agree with TRBD1. The V and J ends lost 4 bases and 2 bases, in that order; junction bases with no gene match: 4. The germline gives CDR1 GTSNPN, CDR2 SVGIG (reference sequence). There are 13 residues in the CDR3.

The chain links TRBV28 to TRBJ1-1, with TRBD1 matching 8 bases. Germline lookup yields CDR1 MDHEN and CDR2 SYDVKM. V dropped 5 bases and J dropped 0; count of bases not matched to a gene: 5. The CDR3 is made up of 15 amino acids. For the CDR3, the DNA is TGTGCCAGCAGTCCGGGGGACAGGCTGAACACTGAAGCTTTCTTT. Translated: CASSPGDRLNTEAFF.

CDR3 DNA sequence: TGTGCCATCAGGATAACTAGCGGGAGCTCCTACGAGCAGTACTTC. Protein: CAIRITSGSSYEQYF. The chain joins TRBV10-3 to TRBJ2-7; 11 bases are a match to TRBD2. The germline V gene encodes CDR1 ENHRY and CDR2 SYGVKD. Unmatched junction bases numbered 4, after V lost 6 bases and J lost 0 bases. The CDR3 totals 15 residues.

J is TRBJ2-7 and V is TRBV2, with a possible D match to TRBD2 (5 bases). CDR3 length: 14 amino acids. Trimming took 6 bases from V and 2 from J, leaving 14 bases between them. Germline V gives CDR1 SNHLY, CDR2 FYNNEI. The CDR3, as DNA: TGTGCCAGCAGGAGGAGCGGTTTAACCTACGAGCAGTACTTC. Translation: CASRRSGLTYEQYF.

The rearrangement links TRBV28 to TRBJ1-5; 8 bases line up with TRBD1. Germline CDR1 is MDHEN and CDR2 is SYDVKM. The CDR3 loop spans 15 amino acids. The trim removed 3 bases at V and 2 bases at J, leaving 3 bases unmatched. The CDR3 region is CASSFVTGGNQPQHF. CDR3 DNA sequence: TGTGCCAGCAGTTTCGTGACAGGGGGCAATCAGCCCCAGCATTTT.

The V and J genes are TRBV30 and TRBJ2-4; D remains ambiguous. CDR3 length equals 13 residues. The V end lost 0 bases, the J end lost 8 bases, and 11 bases lay between the germline ends. The germline V gene encodes CDR1 GTSNPN and CDR2 SVGIG (reference sequence). The CDR3 is CAWSVGLFDIQYF. For the CDR3, the DNA is TGTGCCTGGAGTGTAGGTCTGTTTGACATTCAGTACTTC.

The chain recombines TRBV6-6 with TRBJ2-7; D might be TRBD2 (5 bases). Germline V lookup: CDR1 MNHNY, CDR2 SVGAGI (reference sequence). This CDR3 is built from 12 residues. Trimming stripped 5 bases from V and 6 bases from J, with 11 bases between. The CDR3 DNA reads TGTGCCAGCAGTGCGGGCCGGATCGAGCAGTACTTC. This sequence encodes CASSAGRIEQYF.

This rearrangement joins TRBV5-1 to TRBJ2-4; D not resolved. With 4 bases removed from V and 0 bases from J, the gap between germline ends came to 8 bases. Per the germline V gene, CDR1 is SGHRS and CDR2 is YFSETQ. The CDR3 spans 14 residues. The CDR3 loop reads CASSPALAKNIQYF. CDR3 nucleotide sequence: TGCGCCAGCAGCCCCGCCCTAGCCAAAAACATTCAGTACTTC.

CDR3 region: CASTARGVTNYGYTF. The CDR3 region has the DNA TGTGCCAGCACTGCGAGGGGGGTGACTAACTATGGCTACACCTTC. V and J are TRBV6-5 and TRBJ1-2, with D perhaps matching TRBD1 (6 bases). Trimming shortened V by 7 bases and J by 0 bases, and 15 bases separated the two germline ends. Germline V gene lookup returns CDR1 MNHEY and CDR2 SVGAGI. The CDR3 spans 15 residues.

This clone was observed once. The chain links TRBV9 to TRBJ2-6; the match to TRBD1 covers 7 bases. V dropped 4 bases and J dropped 4; count of bases not matched to a gene: 8. The CDR3 extends over 16 amino acids. Germline CDR1 is SGDLS and CDR2 is YYNGEE. DNA of the CDR3: TGTGCCAGCAGCCAACAGGGGCCTCGAGGGGCCAACGTCCTGACTTTC. The encoded protein is CASSQQGPRGANVLTF.

CDR3 protein: CASSLDQVSRTQYF. The DNA of the CDR3 is TGTGCCAGCAGCTTAGATCAGGTCAGCCGAACGCAGTACTTC. The rearrangement joins TRBV11-2 to TRBJ2-7; D is unclear. CDR1 is SGHAT, CDR2 FQNNGV, per germline. The CDR3 is 14 residues long. The ends were cut back, 0 bases at V and 9 bases at J, with 15 bases in the middle. Full variable domain (missing parts from reference TRBV11-2 and TRBJ2-7): EAGVAQSPRYKIIEKRQSVAFWCNPISGHATLYWYQQILGQGPKLLIQFQNNGVVDDSQLPKDRFSAERLKGVDSTLKIQPAKLEDSAVYLCASSLDQVSRTQYFGPGTRLTVT.

This chain connects TRBV7-9 to TRBJ2-1; the match to TRBD2 covers 15 bases. V shed 5 bases and J 1 base; nucleotides not matched to a gene: 9. The germline gives CDR1 SEHNR, CDR2 FQNEAQ (reference sequence). This CDR3 is built from 19 residues. In nucleotides, the CDR3 is TGTGCCAGCAGCGCCCGCGGACTAGCGGGAGGGGATTCCTACAATGAGCAGTTCTTC. Translating gives CASSARGLAGGDSYNEQFF. The complete variable domain, with remaining parts taken from reference TRBV7-9 and TRBJ2-1, reads DTGVSQNPRHKITKRGQNVTFRCDPISEHNRLYWYRQTLGQGPEFLTYFQNEAQLEKSRLLSDRFSAERPKGSFSTLEIQRTEQGDSAMYLCASSARGLAGGDSYNEQFFGPGTRLTVL.

The J gene is TRBJ2-1, the V gene TRBV4-1; 7 bases are a match to TRBD2. V lost 6 bases and J lost 7; bases outside the gene matches: 9. The CDR3 runs 14 residues. CDR1 is MGHRA, CDR2 YSYEKL, per germline. The CDR3 here is CASSPGLESNEQFF. CDR3 DNA: TGCGCCAGCAGTCCCGGACTAGAGAGTAATGAGCAGTTCTTC.

There are a few counts of this clone. This rearrangement joins TRBV29-1 to TRBJ1-2; the D is unclear. V lost 1 base, J lost 6 bases, and 12 bases lay in between. This CDR3 has 13 amino acids. The V gene's germline CDR1 is SQVTM and CDR2 ANQGSEA. In DNA form, the CDR3 reads TGCAGCGTTGAAGGGGGTTCAGGCAATGGCTACACCTTC. This codes for CSVEGGSGNGYTF.

The chain employs TRBV28 and TRBJ1-2; D may be TRBD1 (6 bases). This CDR3 is built from 14 residues. The V and J ends lost 7 bases and 6 bases respectively, with 18 bases between them. Germline lookup yields CDR1 MDHEN and CDR2 SYDVKM. The CDR3 region is CASTRARGRHGYTF. The CDR3 DNA is TGTGCCAGCACCCGGGCCCGGGGGCGACATGGCTACACCTTC.

This clone was found a few times. A read error may account for a junction end that differs from germline. The chain combines TRBV5-6 with TRBJ2-3; TRBD1 matches at 12 bases. Per germline, CDR1 SGHDT and CDR2 YYEEEE. This CDR3 has 15 amino acids. CDR3 amino acids: CASSPGTGGTDTQYF. The CDR3 DNA follows: TGTGCCAGCAGCCCCGGGACAGGGGGCACGGATACGCAGTATTTT.

V gene TRBV18 combines with J gene TRBJ1-2; possibly TRBD1 for D (5 bases). The CDR3 runs to 17 residues. CDR1 KGHSH and CDR2 LQKENI come from the germline V gene. V gave up 2 bases and J gave up 8 bases, with 24 bases separating them. The CDR3 region is CASSPGGSQGASLGYTF. The CDR3 nucleotides read TGTGCCAGCTCACCAGGGGGGTCGCAGGGAGCGTCTCTGGGCTACACCTTC.

V gene TRBV19 combines with J gene TRBJ2-7; TRBD1 agrees at 7 bases. V was pared by 2 bases and J by 2 bases, with 3 bases of the junction left unmatched. The CDR3 spans 14 residues. The germline CDR1 and CDR2 sequences are LNHDA and SQIVND (reference sequence). The CDR3 DNA reads as TGTGCCAGTAGTATACGGGACAGCCCCTACGAGCAGTACTTC. This codes for CASSIRDSPYEQYF.

The V gene is TRBV28, the J gene TRBJ2-5; the D call may be TRBD1 or TRBD2 (5 bases each). The ends were cut back, 4 bases at V and 3 bases at J, with 15 bases in the middle. Germline V gives CDR1 MDHEN, CDR2 SYDVKM. The CDR3 contains 15 residues. The chain's CDR3 is CASSSGSGFKETQYF. The CDR3 nucleotides read TGTGCCAGCAGTTCAGGGAGCGGATTTAAAGAGACCCAGTACTTC. The entire variable domain, with the rest obtained from reference TRBV28 and TRBJ2-5, is as follows: DVKVTQSSRYLVKRTGEKVFLECVQDMDHENMFWYRQDPGLGLRLIYFSYDVKMKEKGDIPEGYSVSREKKERFSLILESASTNQTSMYLCASSSGSGFKETQYFGPGTRLLVL.

The chain couples TRBV7-3 to TRBJ2-7; 8 bases are shared with TRBD1. The CDR3 sequence is 13 residues long. CDR1 and CDR2 (germline): SGHTA, FQGTGA. V lost 5 bases and J lost 5; bases outside the gene matches: 5. This chain's CDR3 is CASSPQTGDEQYF. CDR3 coding DNA: TGTGCCAGCAGCCCTCAGACAGGGGACGAGCAGTACTTC.